This T cell receptor (beta chain) was recorded in a study of control samples from healthy donors and cancer patients. TCRdb keeps only in-frame clones here, not all; method: immunoSEQ multiplex PCR. Among 120,000 or so clones listed, around 87% were seen once. Sequenced input: blood. The TCR originated in a man in his fifties or sixties in good health.

The CDR3 here is CASSLTPVMNTEAFF. CDR3 nucleotide sequence: TGTGCCAGCAGCCTGACCCCCGTTATGAACACTGAAGCTTTCTTT. The rearrangement links TRBV7-3 to TRBJ1-1; D remains unclear. V gave up 5 bases and J gave up 0 bases, with 13 bases separating them. Per the germline V gene, CDR1 is SGHTA and CDR2 is FQGTGA. The CDR3 runs to 15 residues.